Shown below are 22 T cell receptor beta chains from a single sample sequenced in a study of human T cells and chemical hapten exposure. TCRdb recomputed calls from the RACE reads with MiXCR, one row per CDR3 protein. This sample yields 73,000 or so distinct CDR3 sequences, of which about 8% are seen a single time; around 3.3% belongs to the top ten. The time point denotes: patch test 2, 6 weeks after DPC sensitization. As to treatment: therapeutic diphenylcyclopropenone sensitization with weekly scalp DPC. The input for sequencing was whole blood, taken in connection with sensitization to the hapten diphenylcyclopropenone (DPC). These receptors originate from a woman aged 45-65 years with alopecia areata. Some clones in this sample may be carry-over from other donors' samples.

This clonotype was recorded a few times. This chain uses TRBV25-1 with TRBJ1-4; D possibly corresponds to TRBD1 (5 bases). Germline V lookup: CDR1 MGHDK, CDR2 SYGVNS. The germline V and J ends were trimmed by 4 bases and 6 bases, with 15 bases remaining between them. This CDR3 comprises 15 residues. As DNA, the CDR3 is TGTGCCAGCAGTGCCACCGGGGGGAGATATGAAAAACTGTTTTTT. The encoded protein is CASSATGGRYEKLFF. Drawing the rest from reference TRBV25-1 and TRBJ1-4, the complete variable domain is EADIYQTPRYLVIGTGKKITLECSQTMGHDKMYWYQQDPGMELHLIHYSYGVNSTEKGDLSSESTVSRIRTEHFPLTLESARPSHTSQYLCASSATGGRYEKLFFGSGTQLSVL.

CDR3 amino acids: CASSETGEANVLTF. CDR3 nucleotide sequence: TGTGCCAGCAGCGAGACAGGGGAAGCCAACGTCCTGACTTTC. The J gene is TRBJ2-6, the V gene TRBV21-1; the tabulated D call, TRBD1, remains unverified against the DNA. TRBV21-1 is a listed pseudogene. The CDR3 covers 14 residues.

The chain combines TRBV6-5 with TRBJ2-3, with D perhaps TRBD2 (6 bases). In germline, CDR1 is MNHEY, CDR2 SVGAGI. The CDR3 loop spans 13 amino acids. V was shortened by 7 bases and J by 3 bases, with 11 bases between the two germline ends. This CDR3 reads CASKVGGTDTQYF. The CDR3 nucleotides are TGTGCCAGCAAAGTTGGGGGGACAGATACGCAGTATTTT.

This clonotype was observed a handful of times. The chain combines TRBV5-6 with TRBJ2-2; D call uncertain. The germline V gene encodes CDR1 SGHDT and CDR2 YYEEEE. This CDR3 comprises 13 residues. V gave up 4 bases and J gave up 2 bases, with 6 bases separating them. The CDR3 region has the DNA TGTGCCAGCAGCCTCCCAAACACCGGGGAGCTGTTTTTT. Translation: CASSLPNTGELFF.

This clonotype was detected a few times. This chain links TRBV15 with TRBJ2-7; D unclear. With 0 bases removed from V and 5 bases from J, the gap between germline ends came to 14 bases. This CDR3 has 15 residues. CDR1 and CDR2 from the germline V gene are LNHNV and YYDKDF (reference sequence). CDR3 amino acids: CATSRDRRGTNEQYF. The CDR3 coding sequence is TGTGCCACCAGCAGAGACAGGCGAGGAACTAACGAGCAGTACTTC. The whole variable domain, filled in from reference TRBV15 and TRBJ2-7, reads DAMVIQNPRYQVTQFGKPVTLSCSQTLNHNVMYWYQQKSSQAPKLLFHYYDKDFNNEADTPDNFQSRRPNTSFCFLDIRSPGLGDTAMYLCATSRDRRGTNEQYFGPGTRLTVT.

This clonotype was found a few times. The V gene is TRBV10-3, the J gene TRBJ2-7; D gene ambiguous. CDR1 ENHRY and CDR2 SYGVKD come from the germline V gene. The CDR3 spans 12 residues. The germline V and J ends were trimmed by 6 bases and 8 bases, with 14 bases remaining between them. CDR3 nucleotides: TGTGCCATCAGGTCTGACGACGGTAAGCAGTACTTC. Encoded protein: CAIRSDDGKQYF.

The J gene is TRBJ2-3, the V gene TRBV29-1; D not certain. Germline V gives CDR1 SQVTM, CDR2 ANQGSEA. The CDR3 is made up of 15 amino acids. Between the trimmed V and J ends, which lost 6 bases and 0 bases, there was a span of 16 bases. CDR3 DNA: TGCAGCGTGGACCATAGGCTTACTAGCACAGATACGCAGTATTTT. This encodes CSVDHRLTSTDTQYF.

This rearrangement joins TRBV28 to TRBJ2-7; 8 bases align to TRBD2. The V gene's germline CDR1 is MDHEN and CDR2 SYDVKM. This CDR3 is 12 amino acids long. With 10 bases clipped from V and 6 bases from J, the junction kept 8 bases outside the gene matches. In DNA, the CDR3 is TGTGCCACAGCGGGAGAGGTAGCCGAGCAGTACTTC. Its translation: CATAGEVAEQYF. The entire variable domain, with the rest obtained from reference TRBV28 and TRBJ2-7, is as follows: DVKVTQSSRYLVKRTGEKVFLECVQDMDHENMFWYRQDPGLGLRLIYFSYDVKMKEKGDIPEGYSVSREKKERFSLILESASTNQTSMYLCATAGEVAEQYFGPGTRLTVT.

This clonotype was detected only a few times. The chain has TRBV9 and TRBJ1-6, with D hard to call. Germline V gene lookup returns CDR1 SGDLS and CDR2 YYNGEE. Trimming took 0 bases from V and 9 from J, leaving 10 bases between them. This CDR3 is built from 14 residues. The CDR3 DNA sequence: TGTGCCAGCAGCGTAGGAGTAGAGGGTTCACCCCTCCACTTT. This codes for CASSVGVEGSPLHF.

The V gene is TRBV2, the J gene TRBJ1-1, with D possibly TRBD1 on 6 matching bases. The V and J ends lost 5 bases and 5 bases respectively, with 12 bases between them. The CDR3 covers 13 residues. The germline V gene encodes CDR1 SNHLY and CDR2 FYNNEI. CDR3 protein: CASSLGAQTEAFF. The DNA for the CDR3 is TGTGCCAGCAGTTTGGGGGCGCAAACTGAAGCTTTCTTT.

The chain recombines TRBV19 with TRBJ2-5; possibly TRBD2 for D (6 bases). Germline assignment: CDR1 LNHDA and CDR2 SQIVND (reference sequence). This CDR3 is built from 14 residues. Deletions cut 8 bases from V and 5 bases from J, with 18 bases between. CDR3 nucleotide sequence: TGTGCCAGTGCGAACCGGGACGGAGGGGAGACCCAGTACTTC. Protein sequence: CASANRDGGETQYF.

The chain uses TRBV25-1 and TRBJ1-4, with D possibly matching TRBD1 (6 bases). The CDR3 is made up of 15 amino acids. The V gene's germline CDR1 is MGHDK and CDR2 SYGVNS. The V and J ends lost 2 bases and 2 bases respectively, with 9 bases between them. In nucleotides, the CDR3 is TGTGCCAGCAGTGAACACAGGGCCACTAATGAAAAACTGTTTTTT. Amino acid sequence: CASSEHRATNEKLFF.

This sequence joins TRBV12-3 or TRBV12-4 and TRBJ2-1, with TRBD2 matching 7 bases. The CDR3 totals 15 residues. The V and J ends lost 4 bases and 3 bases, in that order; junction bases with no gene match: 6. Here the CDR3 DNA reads TGTGCCAGCAGTTCCAATCTAGCGGTCTACAATGAGCAGTTCTTC. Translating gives CASSSNLAVYNEQFF.

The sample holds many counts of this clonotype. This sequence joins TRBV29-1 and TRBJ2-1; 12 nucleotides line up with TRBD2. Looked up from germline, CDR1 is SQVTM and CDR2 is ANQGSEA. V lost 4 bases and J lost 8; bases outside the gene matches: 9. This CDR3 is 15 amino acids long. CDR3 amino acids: CSVVAPSGRADEQFF. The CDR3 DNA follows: TGCAGCGTTGTAGCCCCTAGCGGGAGGGCTGATGAGCAGTTCTTC.

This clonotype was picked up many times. The CDR3 DNA reads as TGCAGTGCTAGCGTAGGGGGCCAGTCCACAGATACGCAGTATTTT. It translates to CSASVGGQSTDTQYF. This chain links TRBV20-1 with TRBJ2-3; 7 nucleotides line up with TRBD1. The CDR3 sequence is 15 residues long. V lost 3 bases and J lost 2; bases outside the gene matches: 8. CDR1 is DFQATT, CDR2 SNEGSKA, per germline (reference sequence).

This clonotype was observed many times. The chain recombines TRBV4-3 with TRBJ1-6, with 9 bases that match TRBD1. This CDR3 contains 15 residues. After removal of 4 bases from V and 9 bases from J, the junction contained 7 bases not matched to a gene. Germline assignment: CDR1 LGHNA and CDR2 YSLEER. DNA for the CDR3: TGCGCCAGCAGCCGAGACAGGGGGACGGTTTCACCCCTCCACTTT. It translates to CASSRDRGTVSPLHF.

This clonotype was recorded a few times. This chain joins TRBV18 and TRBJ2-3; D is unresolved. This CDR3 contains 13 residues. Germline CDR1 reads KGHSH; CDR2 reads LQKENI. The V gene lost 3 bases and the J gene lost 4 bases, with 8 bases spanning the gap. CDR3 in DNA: TGTGCCAGCTCACCCCCGGCAGCAGATACGCAGTATTTT. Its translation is CASSPPAADTQYF.

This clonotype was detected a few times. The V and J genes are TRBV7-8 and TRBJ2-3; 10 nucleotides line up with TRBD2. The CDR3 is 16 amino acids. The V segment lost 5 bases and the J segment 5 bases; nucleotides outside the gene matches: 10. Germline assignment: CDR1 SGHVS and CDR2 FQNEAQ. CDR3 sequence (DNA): TGTGCCAGCAGCCCGGAGCGGGGGGGCCGGGGAGATACGCAGTATTTT. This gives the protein CASSPERGGRGDTQYF.

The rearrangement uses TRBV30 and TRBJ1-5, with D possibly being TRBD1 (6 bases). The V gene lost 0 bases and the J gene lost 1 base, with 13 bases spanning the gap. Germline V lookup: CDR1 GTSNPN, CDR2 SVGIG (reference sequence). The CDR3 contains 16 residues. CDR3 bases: TGTGCCTGGAGTGTGTCGGGGGGCTGGAGCAATCAGCCCCAGCATTTT. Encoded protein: CAWSVSGGWSNQPQHF. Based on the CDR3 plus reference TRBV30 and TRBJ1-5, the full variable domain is SQTIHQWPATLVQPVGSPLSLECTVEGTSNPNLYWYRQAAGRGLQLLFYSVGIGQISSEVPQNLSASRPQDRQFILSSKKLLLSDSGFYLCAWSVSGGWSNQPQHFGDGTRLSIL.

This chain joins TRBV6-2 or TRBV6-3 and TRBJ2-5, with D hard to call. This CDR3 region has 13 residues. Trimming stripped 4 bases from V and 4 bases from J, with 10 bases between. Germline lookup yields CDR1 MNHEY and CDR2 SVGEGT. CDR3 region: CASSLAYGETQYF. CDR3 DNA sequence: TGTGCCAGCAGTTTGGCCTACGGAGAGACCCAGTACTTC.

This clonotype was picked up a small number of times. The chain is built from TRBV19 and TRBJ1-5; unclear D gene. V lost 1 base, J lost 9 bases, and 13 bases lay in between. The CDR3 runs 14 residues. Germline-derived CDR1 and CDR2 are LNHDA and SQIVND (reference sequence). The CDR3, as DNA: TGTGCCAGTAGTATAGGGGGAGGGCCAAGGCCCCAGCATTTT. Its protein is CASSIGGGPRPQHF.

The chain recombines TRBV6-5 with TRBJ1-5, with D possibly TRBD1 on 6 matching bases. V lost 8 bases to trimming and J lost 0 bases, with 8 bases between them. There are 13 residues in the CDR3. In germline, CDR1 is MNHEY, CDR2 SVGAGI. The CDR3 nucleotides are TGTGCCAGCGCGGGGGCTAGCAATCAGCCCCAGCATTTT. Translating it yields CASAGASNQPQHF.